The T cell receptor beta chain described here comes from a study of cytomegalovirus exposure and HLA in healthy donors. Study-wide results and limits: Cytomegalovirus-associated status was assigned to 164 TCR beta chains. It was shown in a later analysis that HLA-associated TCR beta chains were more clonally expanded than other, equally common chains. Earlier analysis looked at TCR beta V segments, and most were productive about 87% or about 30% of the time. Certain sequence variants were highly shared and formed a cluster, and this cluster was likely a sequencing artifact.

A word on this clone: What it binds is not known.

The PCR had 60 Vbeta and 13 Jbeta primers. The table came from immunoSEQ multiplex PCR; TCRdb's copy has only in-frame clones and leaves some out. The sample has just over 150,000 clones, approximately 76% seen once; the top ten hold under 2.5%. Trimming took 0 bases from V and 4 from J, leaving 16 bases between them. Germline V CDR1 and CDR2: LGHNA, YNFKEQ. The CDR3 loop spans 17 amino acids. The sequence came from a female donor in good health and CMV-seronegative. Sequenced input: PBMCs. The genes are TRBV4-2 and TRBJ1-3; D is perhaps TRBD1 (5 bases). The CDR3 nucleotides are TGTGCCAGCAGCCAAGAGGGCGAAGGGGAAGCCGGAAACACCATATATTTT. This codes for CASSQEGEGEAGNTIYF.